This is a list of T cell receptor beta chains from one sample in a study of blood T cell repertoires in COVID-19. Assay: immunoSEQ multiplex PCR; the TCRdb copy retains only in-frame clones and omits some. Here the sample spans roughly 50,000 clones, around 86% being singletons. Sequencing input: peripheral blood. The receptors shown here come from a human donor in a cohort sampled during active COVID-19. The CDR3 runs from the conserved cysteine through the conserved F or W. D genes are given only for firm matches. Only part of the rows carry a size: once, few, many, or a class if the clone is expanded.

>.|TRBV7-9|few|TRBJ1-2
CASSLAGGYGYTF
TGTGCCAGCAGCTTAGCGGGGGGCTATGGCTACACCTTC
>TRBD2|TRBV19|.|TRBJ2-1
CASSIFGTSGRSSEQFF
TGTGCCAGTAGTATTTTTGGGACTAGCGGGAGAAGCAGTGAGCAGTTCTTC
>TRBD2|TRBV5-4|few|TRBJ2-1
CASRTSGPAKNEQFF
TGTGCCAGCCGGACTAGCGGTCCCGCGAAGAATGAGCAGTTCTTC
>.|TRBV10-3|.|TRBJ2-2
CAISVGHFPAGELFF
TGTGCCATCAGTGTGGGGCATTTTCCCGCCGGGGAGCTGTTTTTT
>.|TRBV27|once|TRBJ2-7
CASSQKGGGSYEQYF
TGTGCCAGCAGTCAAAAAGGGGGGGGGTCCTACGAGCAGTACTTC
>TRBD2|TRBV5-4|.|TRBJ2-7
CASSLSGSTYEQYF
TGTGCCAGCAGCCTTAGCGGGAGCACCTACGAGCAGTACTTC
>TRBD1|TRBV5-1|once|TRBJ1-1
CASSLGGKVNTEAFF
TGCGCCAGCAGCTTAGGGGGCAAGGTGAACACTGAAGCTTTCTTT
>.|TRBV25-1|.|TRBJ1-2
CASIPSGGNYGYTF
TGTGCCAGCATCCCCTCGGGGGGGAACTATGGCTACACCTTC
>TRBD2|TRBV28|.|TRBJ2-5
CASSAGLAVIEETQYF
TGTGCCAGCAGTGCGGGACTAGCGGTAATCGAAGAGACCCAGTACTTC
>.|TRBV27|medium-sized|TRBJ2-1
CASSLTDPTYNEQFF
TGTGCCAGCAGTTTAACAGACCCCACCTACAATGAGCAGTTCTTC